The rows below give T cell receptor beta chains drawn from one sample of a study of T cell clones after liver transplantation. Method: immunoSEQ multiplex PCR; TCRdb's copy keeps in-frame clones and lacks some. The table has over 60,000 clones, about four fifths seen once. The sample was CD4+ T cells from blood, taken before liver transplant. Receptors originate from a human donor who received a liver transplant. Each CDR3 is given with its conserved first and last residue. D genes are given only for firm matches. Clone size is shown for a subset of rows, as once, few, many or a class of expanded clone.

CASSPTSREDTIYF | TGTGCCAGCAGCCCCACCAGTCGCGAGGACACCATATATTTT | TRBJ1-3 | . | . | TRBV7-2
CASSLVALNTGELFF | TGTGCCAGCAGCTTAGTGGCACTCAACACCGGGGAGCTGTTTTTT | TRBJ2-2 | . | . | TRBV7-2
CASSISAGENTEAFF | TGTGCCAGTAGTATTTCAGCGGGAGAGAACACTGAAGCTTTCTTT | TRBJ1-1 | . | . | TRBV19
CASVVGLAVYEQFF | TGTGCCAGCGTCGTGGGACTAGCGGTCTATGAGCAGTTCTTC | TRBJ2-1 | TRBD2 | few | TRBV2
CASSPLVTGGGNEQYF | TGTGCCAGCTCACCACTGGTAACAGGGGGCGGAAACGAGCAGTACTTC | TRBJ2-7 | TRBD1 | . | TRBV18
CAWRHNTEAFF | TGTGCCTGGAGGCATAACACTGAAGCTTTCTTT | TRBJ1-1 | . | . | TRBV30
CASRERTGANQPQHF | TGTGCCAGCAGAGAACGGACAGGTGCGAATCAGCCCCAGCATTTT | TRBJ1-5 | TRBD1 | . | TRBV2
CASSHNSAGNQPQHF | TGTGCCAGCAGCCATAATTCAGCGGGGAATCAGCCCCAGCATTTT | TRBJ1-5 | . | . | TRBV7-2
CSARGGYEQYF | TGCAGTGCAAGGGGGGGCTACGAGCAGTACTTC | TRBJ2-7 | . | once | TRBV20-1
CASKDRGPEQYF | TGTGCCAGCAAAGACAGGGGTCCTGAGCAGTACTTC | TRBJ2-7 | TRBD1 | few | TRBV2
CASSQDGSPGKSLETQYF | TGTGCCAGCAGCCAAGACGGGTCGCCAGGGAAATCTCTAGAGACCCAGTACTTC | TRBJ2-5 | . | . | TRBV4-2
CASSVGQSGETQYF | TGTGCCAGCAGCGTAGGACAGTCGGGGGAGACCCAGTACTTC | TRBJ2-5 | . | once | TRBV9
CASSLSFGRDYEQYF | TGTGCCAGCAGCTTAAGTTTCGGCAGAGACTACGAGCAGTACTTC | TRBJ2-7 | . | . | TRBV7-2
CASNGQGGVYEQYF | TGCGCCAGCAACGGGCAGGGGGGCGTCTACGAGCAGTACTTC | TRBJ2-7 | . | . | TRBV5-1
CASSPIMGQGASNQPQHF | TGCGCCAGCAGCCCCATCATGGGACAGGGGGCTAGTAATCAGCCCCAGCATTTT | TRBJ1-5 | TRBD1 | . | TRBV4-1
CAWRTTGGDGEQYF | TGTGCCTGGAGGACCACAGGGGGGGATGGGGAGCAGTACTTC | TRBJ2-7 | . | . | TRBV30
CASSESGARRNIQYF | TGCGCCAGCAGTGAGTCAGGAGCTCGGCGGAACATTCAGTACTTC | TRBJ2-4 | . | . | TRBV10-2
CASSKARRRFSGEADTEAFF | TGTGCCAGCTCCAAAGCCAGGAGGAGGTTTTCAGGGGAGGCGGACACTGAAGCTTTCTTT | TRBJ1-1 | . | . | TRBV18
CASSVIEVGLRDKETQYF | TGTGCCAGCAGTGTAATAGAAGTGGGTTTAAGGGATAAAGAGACCCAGTACTTC | TRBJ2-5 | . | few | TRBV2
CASSPPEGLPNF | TGTGCCAGCAGTCCCCCCGAAGGACTACCTAACTTC | TRBJ2-7 | . | . | TRBV28
CASSEGRNSNQPQHF | TGTGCCAGCAGTGAGGGAAGAAATAGCAATCAGCCCCAGCATTTT | TRBJ1-5 | . | . | TRBV6-1
CASSSDSVDEQFF | TGTGCCAGCAGTTCCGACTCAGTCGATGAGCAGTTCTTC | TRBJ2-1 | . | . | TRBV7-2
CASSVQGGEQYF | TGTGCCAGCAGCGTACAGGGGGGGGAGCAGTACTTC | TRBJ2-7 | . | . | TRBV7-2
CTSSLLCCAQSRANVLTF | TGCACCAGCAGCTTGCTATGTTGTGCACAAAGTCGGGCCAACGTCCTGACTTTC | TRBJ2-6 | . | . | TRBV1
CASSSSGTYIDEAFF | TGCGCCAGCAGCTCCTCCGGGACGTATATTGACGAAGCTTTCTTT | TRBJ1-1 | . | . | TRBV5-1
CASSVGSVRGSGNTIYF | TGTGCCAGCAGCGTAGGGTCGGTCAGGGGATCTGGAAACACCATATATTTT | TRBJ1-3 | . | . | TRBV9
CASGDNGGAAEAFF | TGTGCCAGTGGAGACAACGGAGGGGCCGCTGAAGCTTTCTTT | TRBJ1-1 | . | . | TRBV19
CASSGSVEGAWETQYF | TGTGCCAGCAGTGGATCCGTAGAGGGGGCTTGGGAGACCCAGTACTTC | TRBJ2-5 | TRBD1 | . | TRBV6-1
CASTGLGRGEQFF | TGTGCCAGTACAGGACTAGGTCGGGGTGAGCAGTTCTTC | TRBJ2-1 | TRBD2 | . | TRBV19
CASSLWGRSSDSNQPQHF | TGTGCCAGCAGTTTATGGGGCAGATCTTCCGATAGCAATCAGCCCCAGCATTTT | TRBJ1-5 | . | few | TRBV28
CASTNRGRNYGYTF | TGTGCCAGTACGAACCGCGGCCGGAACTATGGCTACACCTTC | TRBJ1-2 | . | . | TRBV19
CASSPDVGTDTQYF | TGTGCCAGCAGCCCGGACGTGGGGACAGATACGCAGTATTTT | TRBJ2-3 | . | . | TRBV7-2
CASSLVGVRATFYEQYF | TGTGCCAGCAGCTTAGTAGGTGTCAGGGCGACCTTCTACGAGCAGTACTTC | TRBJ2-7 | . | once | TRBV7-8
CASSEQISTDTQYF | TGCGCCAGCAGTGAGCAAATTAGCACAGATACGCAGTATTTT | TRBJ2-3 | . | . | TRBV10-1
CASSPLTGQDFYTGELFF | TGTGCCAGCAGTCCACTCACAGGACAGGACTTCTACACCGGGGAGCTGTTTTTT | TRBJ2-2 | TRBD1 | . | TRBV28
CASSIGGTGINQPQHF | TGTGCCAGTAGTATAGGAGGGACAGGGATAAATCAGCCCCAGCATTTT | TRBJ1-5 | TRBD1 | few | TRBV19
CASSSGPRGYGYTF | TGTGCCAGCAGCTCGGGACCGCGGGGCTATGGCTACACCTTC | TRBJ1-2 | . | few | TRBV7-2
CASSVTTGASSGYTF | TGCGCCAGCAGCGTCACGACAGGGGCCTCATCTGGCTACACCTTC | TRBJ1-2 | TRBD1 | . | TRBV5-1
CASSPSRSTDTQYF | TGTGCCAGCTCACCAAGTCGATCCACAGATACGCAGTATTTT | TRBJ2-3 | . | . | TRBV18
CASRGLVGQETQYF | TGCGCCAGCAGGGGACTAGTAGGCCAAGAGACCCAGTACTTC | TRBJ2-5 | TRBD2 | . | TRBV10-2
CASSLQHPLYEQYF | TGTGCCAGCAGCCTACAGCATCCCCTTTACGAGCAGTACTTC | TRBJ2-7 | . | . | TRBV11-2
CASSSGGQALYEQYF | TGTGCCAGCAGCTCGGGGGGACAGGCGCTCTACGAGCAGTACTTC | TRBJ2-7 | . | . | TRBV5-4
CASSMAGSRQSKLFF | TGTGCCAGTAGTATGGCGGGCAGCAGGCAGTCAAAACTGTTTTTT | TRBJ1-4 | . | . | TRBV19
CASSFRDSRYQPQHF | TGTGCCAGCAGTTTTCGCGACAGCCGATATCAGCCCCAGCATTTT | TRBJ1-5 | . | . | TRBV27
CASSLRLAGVYEQFF | TGTGCCAGCAGTTTACGGCTAGCGGGAGTATATGAGCAGTTCTTC | TRBJ2-1 | TRBD2 | . | TRBV27